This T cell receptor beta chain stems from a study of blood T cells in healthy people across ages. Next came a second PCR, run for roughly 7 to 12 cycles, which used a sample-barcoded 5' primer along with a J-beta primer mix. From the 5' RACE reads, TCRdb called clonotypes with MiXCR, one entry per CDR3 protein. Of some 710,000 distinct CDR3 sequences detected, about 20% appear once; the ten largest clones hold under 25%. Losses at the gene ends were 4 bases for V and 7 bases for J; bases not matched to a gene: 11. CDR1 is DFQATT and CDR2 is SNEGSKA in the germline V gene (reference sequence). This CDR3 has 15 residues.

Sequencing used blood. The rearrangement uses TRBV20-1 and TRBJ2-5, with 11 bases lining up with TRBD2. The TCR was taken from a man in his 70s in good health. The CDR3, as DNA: TGCAGTGCTATGACGGGACTAGCGGAAATTGGGACCCAGTACTTC. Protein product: CSAMTGLAEIGTQYF.